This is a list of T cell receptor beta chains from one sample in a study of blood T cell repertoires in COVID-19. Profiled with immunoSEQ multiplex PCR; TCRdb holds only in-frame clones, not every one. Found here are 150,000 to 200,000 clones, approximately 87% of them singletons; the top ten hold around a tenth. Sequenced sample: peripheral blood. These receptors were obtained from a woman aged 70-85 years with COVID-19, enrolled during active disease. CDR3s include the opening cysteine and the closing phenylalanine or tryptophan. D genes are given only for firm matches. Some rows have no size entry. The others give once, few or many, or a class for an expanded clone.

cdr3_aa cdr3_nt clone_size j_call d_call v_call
CASSSYGTAFLDTQYF TGTGCCAGCAGCTCGTACGGGACAGCTTTTTTGGATACGCAGTATTTT - TRBJ2-3 TRBD1 TRBV7-6
CASSLSSLVGGELFF TGTGCCAGCAGTTTATCCTCATTGGTCGGCGGGGAGCTGTTTTTT - TRBJ2-2 - TRBV27
CASSLGLAGDLANTGELFF TGCGCCAGCAGCTTGGGACTAGCGGGGGACCTCGCGAACACCGGGGAGCTGTTTTTT - TRBJ2-2 TRBD2 TRBV5-1
CASSWTGTTNEKLFF TGTGCCAGCAGTTGGACAGGTACAACTAATGAAAAACTGTTTTTT - TRBJ1-4 TRBD1 TRBV2
CASSFWVGQTNTEAFF TGTGCCAGCAGTTTTTGGGTCGGACAGACGAACACTGAAGCTTTCTTT - TRBJ1-1 - TRBV28
CASSQESPSSSGGNTIYF TGCGCCAGCAGCCAGGAAAGTCCCAGCTCCAGCGGGGGAAACACCATATATTTT - TRBJ1-3 - TRBV4-1
CASSQKGSGTGREKLFF TGCGCCAGCAGCCAAAAAGGGTCCGGGACAGGGAGGGAAAAACTGTTTTTT - TRBJ1-4 TRBD1 TRBV4-1
CASSSFRGPYEQYF TGTGCCAGTAGTTCATTCAGGGGACCCTACGAGCAGTACTTC - TRBJ2-7 - TRBV19
CASSLTGSKDTIYF TGTGCCAGCAGCTTGACAGGGAGCAAGGACACCATATATTTT - TRBJ1-3 TRBD1 TRBV7-3
CASSLSRDRGHNGYTF TGTGCCAGCTCACTATCCCGGGACAGGGGGCATAATGGCTACACCTTC - TRBJ1-2 TRBD1 TRBV18
CASSQDSYEQYF TGTGCCAGCAGCCAAGACAGCTACGAGCAGTACTTC - TRBJ2-7 - TRBV14
CASSPNPTGGEKLFF TGTGCCAGCTCACCGAACCCGACAGGGGGTGAAAAACTGTTTTTT - TRBJ1-4 TRBD1 TRBV18
CASSAAGKPGSLHF TGTGCCAGCAGCGCCGCCGGGAAGCCGGGGTCCCTCCACTTT - TRBJ1-6 - TRBV7-9
CASSYSRQGAADTQYF TGTGCCAGCAGTTACTCAAGACAGGGGGCGGCAGATACGCAGTATTTT few TRBJ2-3 TRBD1 TRBV6-5
CASSLLAGASGYTF TGCGCCAGCAGCCTCCTAGCGGGGGCGAGTGGCTACACCTTC - TRBJ1-2 - TRBV4-1